Included here is one T cell receptor (beta chain) sequence, with context. Germline values: CDR1 MNHEY, CDR2 SVGAGI. V gave up 2 bases and J gave up 6 bases, with 6 bases separating them. The CDR3 is 12 residues long. The data belong to a study of T cell clones after liver transplantation. The wider study: Patients counted as tolerant after at least one year off all immunosuppression, enzymes not exceeding twice normal.

Measured with immunoSEQ multiplex PCR; TCRdb has only the in-frame clones, and not every one. Counted here are 65,000 to 90,000 clones, more than 90% occurring once; the ten biggest clones make up under 3.5%. The source material was CD4+ T cells from blood, sampled before liver transplant. The chain joins TRBV6-5 to TRBJ2-3; unclear D gene. This receptor was taken from a human donor who received a liver transplant. The CDR3 spells CASSYVGDTQYF. CDR3 coding DNA: TGTGCCAGCAGTTACGTGGGGGATACGCAGTATTTT.